This entry features one T cell receptor beta chain sequence. What it recognizes is unknown. The record originates from a study of blood T cells in healthy people across ages. Study background: Every two T cells gave about one barcoded beta molecule via template switching.

Overall study findings and caveats: A roughly linear age-dependent decrease characterized TCR beta diversity per million T cells. Estimated diversity, derived from one million T cells, was regarded as an underestimate.

The authors ran a second PCR of roughly 6 to 12 cycles using a sample-barcoded 5' primer and a J-beta primer mix. MiXCR was run by TCRdb on the 5' RACE reads, yielding one entry per CDR3 protein. The sample shows approximately 800,000 distinct CDR3 sequences, 62% of them seen only once. Trimming took 6 bases from V and 5 from J; bases not matched to a gene: 7. This CDR3 contains 15 residues. V and J are TRBV12-3 or TRBV12-4 and TRBJ2-1; TRBD2 aligns across 10 bases. The specimen sequenced was blood. The clonotype originates from a man aged 30 to 39 in good health. CDR3 DNA sequence: TGTGCCAGCAGGGTAGCGGGGGGTCGGGACAATGAGCAGTTCTTC. It is translated as CASRVAGGRDNEQFF.